These T cell receptor beta chains were read from a single sample in a study of blood T cells in healthy people across ages. Each CDR3 protein gets one entry after TCRdb re-called the 5' RACE reads with MiXCR. The sample comprises more than 900,000 distinct CDR3 sequences, about 29% of which are singletons, and roughly a tenth rests with the top ten. This sample also belongs to another study, concerning T cells of mothers and their children.

The sequencing input was blood. The receptors originated from a woman between 40 and 55 years old in good health. The CDR3 runs from the conserved cysteine through the conserved F or W. A D gene is named only where the DNA matches it firmly. Rows give clone size only sometimes, using once, few, many, or a class for an expanded clone.

TRBV5-8	NA	many	TRBJ1-2	CASSLEYGYTF	TGTGCCAGCAGCTTGGAATATGGCTACACCTTC
TRBV4-1	NA	few	TRBJ2-1	CASSPREGSNNEQFF	TGCGCCAGCAGCCCGCGTGAGGGCTCGAACAATGAGCAGTTCTTC
TRBV5-1	TRBD1	few	TRBJ2-7	CASSWDGRGRCDEQYF	TGCGCCAGCAGCTGGGATGGCAGGGGGCGGTGCGACGAGCAGTACTTC
TRBV20-1	TRBD1	NA	TRBJ2-7	CSAPTTGGSFYEQYF	TGCAGTGCCCCCACCACAGGGGGTTCTTTCTACGAGCAGTACTTC
TRBV20-1	NA	NA	TRBJ2-7	CSAKKAGRPNYEQYF	TGCAGTGCTAAGAAGGCGGGGAGGCCCAATTACGAGCAGTACTTC
TRBV20-1	TRBD2	few	TRBJ2-1	CSAAGGVNEQFF	TGCAGTGCGGCGGGGGGGGTCAATGAGCAGTTCTTC
TRBV28	NA	few	TRBJ1-1	CASSSLGHTNTEAFF	TGTGCCAGCAGTTCTTTAGGACATACCAACACTGAAGCTTTCTTT
TRBV7-2	TRBD2	few	TRBJ2-7	CASSLAGLRSASGSYEQYF	TGTGCCAGCAGCTTAGCGGGTTTGCGTTCGGCTAGCGGGAGTTACGAGCAGTACTTC
TRBV14	NA	few	TRBJ2-1	CASSQPGGHYNEQFF	TGTGCCAGCAGCCAGCCAGGGGGGCACTACAATGAGCAGTTCTTC
TRBV10-3	NA	NA	TRBJ1-6	CAPCGCSYNSPLHF	TGTGCCCCATGCGGGTGTTCCTATAATTCACCCCTCCACTTT
TRBV7-2	NA	NA	TRBJ2-7	CASSLNGGFYEQYF	TGTGCCAGCAGCCTAAACGGGGGCTTCTACGAGCAGTACTTC
TRBV9	TRBD1	few	TRBJ2-1	CASSVTGGRDEQFF	TGTGCCAGCAGCGTGACAGGGGGCAGGGATGAGCAGTTCTTC
TRBV10-3	TRBD2	NA	TRBJ2-5	CAISAGLVVYQETQYF	TGTGCCATCAGTGCGGGACTAGTGGTCTACCAAGAGACCCAGTACTTC
TRBV6-5	NA	few	TRBJ2-3	CASRRDRGGPDTQYF	TGTGCCAGCAGGAGGGACAGAGGGGGGCCGGATACGCAGTATTTT